Below are 17 T cell receptor beta chains sequenced from a single sample in a study of post-analysis software for immune sequencing data. Study findings and constraints: About five TRBV segments (TRBV5-6, TRBV5-1 and TRBV20-1 among them) occurred more frequently in patients than in controls.

Antigens of these TCRs are unknown. Every TCR beta cDNA library bore unique molecular identifiers. TCRdb independently ran MiXCR on the PCR reads; one entry per CDR3 protein. The table lists about 680,000 distinct CDR3 sequences, around 64% of them singletons, with 11% in the top ten. Material: blood. The receptors were gathered from a girl aged 2-10 years with multiple sclerosis.

A few counts support this clonotype. The genes are TRBV29-1 and TRBJ2-1, with a possible D match to TRBD2 (7 bases). CDR3 length equals 14 residues. Deletions cut 6 bases from V and 6 bases from J, with 18 bases between. CDR1 is SQVTM, CDR2 ANQGSEA, per germline. This chain's CDR3 is CSVGGGGGLNEQFF. The CDR3 DNA is TGCAGCGTCGGAGGGGGGGGCGGACTCAATGAGCAGTTCTTC.

This chain connects TRBV11-2 to TRBJ2-7; D not certain. The germline gives CDR1 SGHAT, CDR2 FQNNGV. The CDR3 covers 17 residues. The germline V and J ends were trimmed by 2 bases and 3 bases, with 20 bases remaining between them. This chain's CDR3 is CASSLQAQRAQFYEQYF. For the CDR3, the DNA is TGTGCCAGCAGCTTACAAGCCCAACGTGCACAGTTCTACGAGCAGTACTTC.

This chain's CDR3 is CASSQEETYEQYF. CDR3 DNA sequence: TGCGCCAGCAGCCAAGAAGAGACCTACGAGCAGTACTTC. The chain has TRBV4-1 and TRBJ2-1; D uncertain. The J call may be faulty, since TRBJ2-7 better matches the DNA end. CDR1 and CDR2 (germline): MGHRA, YSYEKL. This CDR3 region has 13 residues.

This clonotype was detected once. The CDR3 DNA reads as TGCGCCAGCAGCTTGATCAGCGGGGGGAACTCGAATACGCAGTATTTT. The encoded protein is CASSLISGGNSNTQYF. The chain links TRBV5-1 to TRBJ2-3, with 9 bases aligning to TRBD2. Germline CDR1 is SGHRS and CDR2 is YFSETQ. V shed 1 base, J shed 7 bases, and the junction held 10 bases outside the gene matches. The CDR3 runs 16 residues.

This clonotype has just a few counts. This chain joins TRBV4-1 and TRBJ2-4; D ambiguous. The DNA end is a closer match to TRBJ2-7, so the J assignment may be wrong. Germline V gene sequence: CDR1 MGHRA, CDR2 YSYEKL. The CDR3 spans 15 residues. CDR3 protein: CASSQEGETTYEQYF. CDR3 nucleotide sequence: TGCGCCAGCAGCCAAGAAGGAGAAACGACGTACGAGCAGTACTTC.

V is TRBV6-1 and J is TRBJ1-2; D is possibly TRBD1 (6 bases). V was pared by 2 bases and J by 7 bases, with 14 bases between. CDR1 MNHNS and CDR2 SASEGT come from the germline V gene. CDR3 size: 14 residues. CDR3 coding DNA: TGTGCCAGCAGTGAAAACAGGGCGGCGAGTGGCTACACCTTC. It is translated as CASSENRAASGYTF.

A few counts support this clonotype. The CDR3 nucleotides read TGTGCCAGCAGCGTAGGGAGCCAGGGAACCTACGAGCAGTACTTC. Amino acids: CASSVGSQGTYEQYF. J is TRBJ2-7 and V is TRBV9, with a tentative D call TRBD1 (5 bases). Germline loops: CDR1 SGDLS, CDR2 YYNGEE. With 0 bases removed from V and 2 bases from J, the gap between germline ends came to 12 bases. The CDR3 runs to 15 residues.

The rearrangement links TRBV9 to TRBJ2-3; 9 bases line up with TRBD1. CDR3 length: 15 residues. Germline V gene data show CDR1 as SGDLS and CDR2 as YYNGEE. V dropped 4 bases and J dropped 2; count of bases not matched to a gene: 5. CDR3 nucleotides: TGTGCCAGCAGCCCCTGGGACAGGGCCACAGATACGCAGTATTTT. This sequence encodes CASSPWDRATDTQYF.

The genes are TRBV4-1 and TRBJ2-7; 10 bases map to TRBD2. Trimming removed 2 bases from V and 5 bases from J; junction bases left unmatched: 6. The germline gives CDR1 MGHRA, CDR2 YSYEKL. The CDR3 extends over 15 amino acids. Here the CDR3 DNA reads TGCGCCAGCAGCCAAACGAGCGGGAGGGCCCACGAGCAGTACTTC. Its translation is CASSQTSGRAHEQYF.

This chain connects TRBV20-1 to TRBJ1-2, with D possibly TRBD1 on 5 matching bases. V lost 0 bases to trimming and J lost 4 bases, with 12 bases between them. This CDR3 has 14 residues. Germline CDR1 reads DFQATT; CDR2 reads SNEGSKA (reference sequence). CDR3 in DNA: TGCAGTGCTAGAGATATGGGGCCGGGCTATGGCTACACCTTC. It encodes CSARDMGPGYGYTF.

V gene TRBV12-3 or TRBV12-4 combines with J gene TRBJ1-2, with 7 bases fitting TRBD1. CDR3 length equals 16 residues. V was pared by 4 bases and J by 0 bases, with 8 bases of the junction left unmatched. CDR3 nucleotides: TGTGCCAGCAGTTACTGGAACGACAGGGCTAACTATGGCTACACCTTC. Its protein is CASSYWNDRANYGYTF.

V usage is TRBV5-6 and J usage is TRBJ2-5; 7 nucleotides agree with TRBD2. Per the germline V gene, CDR1 is SGHDT and CDR2 is YYEEEE. The trim removed 5 bases at V and 5 bases at J, leaving 18 bases unmatched. CDR3 length equals 17 residues. The CDR3 is CASRLWGSGYNSETQYF. CDR3 in DNA: TGTGCCAGCAGGCTTTGGGGTAGCGGGTATAATTCGGAGACCCAGTACTTC.

The chain recombines TRBV7-2 with TRBJ1-1, with TRBD1 as a possible D gene (5 bases). CDR3 length: 13 amino acids. Germline assignment: CDR1 SGHTA and CDR2 FQGNSA. The ends were cut back, 8 bases at V and 0 bases at J, with 10 bases in the middle. The CDR3 sequence is CASSSRVNTEAFF. The CDR3 bases are TGTGCCAGCTCTTCCAGGGTGAACACTGAAGCTTTCTTT.

The rearrangement uses TRBV25-1 and TRBJ2-1, with D tentatively TRBD1 or TRBD2 (5 bases each). The CDR3 spans 14 residues. Trimming took 2 bases from V and 3 from J, leaving 8 bases between them. CDR1 and CDR2 (germline): MGHDK, SYGVNS. CDR3 in amino acids: CASSEQGDYNEQFF. CDR3 bases: TGTGCCAGCAGTGAACAGGGAGACTACAATGAGCAGTTCTTC.

V gene TRBV7-9 combines with J gene TRBJ2-5; D may be TRBD1 (5 bases). The better agreement between TRBJ2-7 and the DNA end casts doubt on the J call. The CDR3 runs 13 residues. Germline CDR1 is SEHNR and CDR2 is FQNEAQ (reference sequence). CDR3 nucleotides: TGTGCCAGCAGCCCAGGACAAAGCCACGAGCAGTACTTC. This encodes CASSPGQSHEQYF.

The chain joins TRBV9 to TRBJ2-7; 7 bases are shared with TRBD1. Per the germline V gene, CDR1 is SGDLS and CDR2 is YYNGEE. Losses at the gene ends were 3 bases for V and 6 bases for J; bases not matched to a gene: 3. The CDR3 has 12 residues. The DNA for the CDR3 is TGTGCCAGCAGCGCGAGGACAGGCGAGCAGTACTTC. The encoded protein is CASSARTGEQYF. The full variable domain, with the rest looked up from reference TRBV9 and TRBJ2-7, is DSGVTQTPKHLITATGQRVTLRCSPRSGDLSVYWYQQSLDQGLQFLIQYYNGEERAKGNILERFSAQQFPDLHSELNLSSLELGDSALYFCASSARTGEQYFGPGTRLTVT.

This clonotype was seen only once. This chain uses TRBV11-2 with TRBJ1-5; TRBD1 matches 7 bases. The CDR3 is made up of 12 amino acids. V gave up 4 bases and J gave up 15 bases; unmatched junction bases: 9. In germline, CDR1 is SGHAT, CDR2 FQNNGV. The CDR3 DNA follows: TGTGCCAGCAGCTCAAACGACAGGGTACGGCATTTT. This translates into CASSSNDRVRHF.